The 30 T cell receptor beta chains below come from one sample, sequenced in a study of blood T cell repertoires in COVID-19. Method: immunoSEQ multiplex PCR; TCRdb's copy keeps in-frame clones and lacks some. The table has approximately 270,000 clones, over 75% seen once. The sequencing input was peripheral blood. These receptors came from a woman in her 70s with acute or convalescent COVID-19.

The chain uses TRBV5-1 and TRBJ2-7; D gene unclear. Looked up from germline, CDR1 is SGHRS and CDR2 is YFSETQ. V was trimmed by 4 bases and J by 6 bases, leaving 14 bases between them. There are 13 residues in the CDR3. The CDR3 loop is CASSPRFGSEQYF. The CDR3 nucleotides are TGCGCCAGCAGCCCCCGCTTCGGGTCCGAGCAGTACTTC.

V gene TRBV20-1 combines with J gene TRBJ2-3; perhaps TRBD1 as D (6 bases). The CDR3 runs 11 residues. Germline lookup yields CDR1 DFQATT and CDR2 SNEGSKA (reference sequence). V was clipped by 4 bases and J by 5 bases, with 7 bases between them. The CDR3 loop is CSATGEDTQYF. The CDR3 bases are TGCAGTGCTACAGGGGAAGATACGCAGTATTTT.

This clone showed up just a few times. The gene calls are TRBV4-1 and TRBJ1-3, with 7 bases matching TRBD1. Germline V gene sequence: CDR1 MGHRA, CDR2 YSYEKL. The junction had 7 bases not matched to a gene; V was cut back by 0 bases and J by 8 bases. The CDR3 covers 15 residues. CDR3 in DNA: TGCGCCAGCAGCCAAGACCCCCGCAGGGGGGACACCATATATTTT. This sequence encodes CASSQDPRRGDTIYF.

The genes are TRBV6-6 and TRBJ1-1; 7 positions agree with TRBD1. The CDR3 has 16 residues. V trimming: 0 bases; J trimming: 2 bases; junction bases outside the gene matches: 6. CDR1 is MNHNY, CDR2 SVGAGI, per germline (reference sequence). As DNA, the CDR3 is TGTGCCAGCAGTTACTCCCCGACAGGGAAAAACACTGAAGCTTTCTTT. Residues: CASSYSPTGKNTEAFF.

The V and J genes are TRBV18 and TRBJ1-1, with D uncertain. This CDR3 comprises 14 residues. V dropped 3 bases and J dropped 4 bases, with 12 bases sitting between them. The germline V gene encodes CDR1 KGHSH and CDR2 LQKENI. The CDR3 loop is CASSPVLGSTEAFF. DNA of the CDR3: TGTGCCAGCTCACCGGTGTTGGGCAGCACTGAAGCTTTCTTT.

This chain joins TRBV7-9 and TRBJ1-5; maybe TRBD1 (5 bases). Germline loops: CDR1 SEHNR, CDR2 FQNEAQ (reference sequence). The CDR3 sequence is 14 residues long. The ends were cut back, 3 bases at V and 3 bases at J, with 9 bases in the middle. CDR3 region: CASSLTAYNQPQHF. Here the CDR3 DNA reads TGTGCCAGCAGCTTGACAGCTTACAATCAGCCCCAGCATTTT.

The V and J genes are TRBV4-2 and TRBJ1-1; no reliable D call. Germline loops: CDR1 LGHNA, CDR2 YNFKEQ. This CDR3 comprises 14 residues. V was trimmed by 0 bases and J by 3 bases, leaving 8 bases between them. CDR3 residues: CASSQEYSHTEAFF. The CDR3 DNA sequence: TGTGCCAGCAGCCAAGAATACAGTCACACTGAAGCTTTCTTT.

The DNA for the CDR3 is TGCGCCAGCAGCCGATTACCGGGACAGGGAAGGGATAAACTGTTTTTT. Its protein is CASSRLPGQGRDKLFF. The chain uses TRBV4-1 and TRBJ1-4; TRBD1 matches at 9 bases. The CDR3 totals 16 residues. CDR1 and CDR2 (germline): MGHRA, YSYEKL. The V segment lost 4 bases and the J segment 11 bases; nucleotides outside the gene matches: 14.

The rearrangement uses TRBV19 and TRBJ2-7; TRBD2 agrees at 13 bases. Trimming cost V 1 base and J 3 bases; bases outside gene matches: 0. CDR1 and CDR2 (germline): LNHDA, SQIVND (reference sequence). The CDR3 covers 15 residues. The CDR3 DNA sequence: TGTGCCAGTAGTATAGGACTAGCGGGGGGCTACGAGCAGTACTTC. It codes for CASSIGLAGGYEQYF.

This chain links TRBV7-8 with TRBJ2-5, with 9 nucleotides matching TRBD2. The V gene's germline CDR1 is SGHVS and CDR2 FQNEAQ. The CDR3 is 17 residues long. V was clipped by 5 bases and J by 7 bases; unmatched bases: 17. The CDR3 protein is CASSPRLGRGGHGTQYF. As DNA, the CDR3 is TGTGCCAGCAGCCCCCGATTGGGGCGGGGGGGACACGGGACCCAGTACTTC.

This clone is a singleton in its sample. This chain's CDR3 is CASSLEGAQETQYF. The CDR3 nucleotides are TGCGCCAGCAGCTTGGAAGGGGCTCAAGAGACCCAGTACTTC. This sequence joins TRBV5-1 and TRBJ2-5; possibly TRBD1 for D (5 bases). Per germline, CDR1 SGHRS and CDR2 YFSETQ. This CDR3 has 14 amino acids. The V end was cut by 0 bases, the J end by 2 bases, with 8 bases between.

With respect to this clone: Other DNA variants within this sample encode the same CDR3. This chain joins TRBV5-1 and TRBJ1-1; 8 bases fit TRBD1. The CDR3 sequence is 16 residues long. V gave up 4 bases and J gave up 0 bases; unmatched junction bases: 8. Germline V lookup: CDR1 SGHRS, CDR2 YFSETQ. CDR3 DNA sequence: TGCGCCAGCAGCCCAGGGGGCTCGGGGTTGAACACTGAAGCTTTCTTT. This translates into CASSPGGSGLNTEAFF.

The chain employs TRBV10-3 and TRBJ2-7; D is undetermined. The length of the CDR3 is 15 residues. Deletions cut 6 bases from V and 3 bases from J, with 18 bases between. The germline V gene has CDR1 ENHRY and CDR2 SYGVKD. The CDR3 sequence: CAISPRVSGDYEQYF. CDR3 nucleotide sequence: TGTGCCATCAGCCCTCGTGTGTCCGGTGACTACGAGCAGTACTTC.

This sequence joins TRBV2 and TRBJ2-5; 11 bases map to TRBD2. The CDR3 runs 17 residues. V was pared by 5 bases and J by 6 bases, with 14 bases of the junction left unmatched. Germline V gene data show CDR1 as SNHLY and CDR2 as FYNNEI. As DNA, the CDR3 is TGTGCCAGCAGTTACCACCTCGGTAGCGGGGGGGCCCAGACCCAGTACTTC. This gives the protein CASSYHLGSGGAQTQYF.

This clone was recorded only once. The genes are TRBV7-2 and TRBJ1-2; the match to TRBD1 covers 9 bases. Germline V gene lookup returns CDR1 SGHTA and CDR2 FQGNSA. The CDR3 covers 15 residues. V was clipped by 3 bases and J by 4 bases; unmatched bases: 6. CDR3 nucleotides: TGTGCCAGCAGCTTGGGAACAGGGGGCGGCTATGGCTACACCTTC. Translation gives CASSLGTGGGYGYTF. Variable domain in full (rest from reference TRBV7-2 and TRBJ1-2): GAGVSQSPSNKVTEKGKDVELRCDPISGHTALYWYRQSLGQGLEFLIYFQGNSAPDKSGLPSDRFSAERTGGSVSTLTIQRTQQEDSAVYLCASSLGTGGGYGYTFGSGTRLTVV.

The chain has TRBV11-2 and TRBJ2-7; 8 bases fit TRBD2. This CDR3 region has 14 residues. V was clipped by 6 bases and J by 3 bases; unmatched bases: 7. CDR1 and CDR2 (germline): SGHAT, FQNNGV. This CDR3 is CASRRTSGYYEQYF. CDR3 nucleotides: TGTGCCAGCAGGCGAACTAGCGGCTACTACGAGCAGTACTTC.

V gene TRBV5-1 combines with J gene TRBJ1-6, with D possibly matching TRBD1 (6 bases). This CDR3 contains 17 residues. Trimming took off 0 bases at V and 6 bases at J, with 16 bases between the two ends. Per the germline V gene, CDR1 is SGHRS and CDR2 is YFSETQ. In DNA form, the CDR3 reads TGCGCCAGCAGCTTGGGGGTTGGGCAGGGGCTTAATTCACCCCTCCACTTT. As protein: CASSLGVGQGLNSPLHF.

This clone was recorded once. The V call is TRBV19, the J call TRBJ1-2, with a tentative D call TRBD1 (5 bases). Germline loops: CDR1 LNHDA, CDR2 SQIVND (reference sequence). The CDR3 loop spans 16 amino acids. Trimming pared 6 bases from V and 4 bases from J, leaving 21 bases between. In DNA, the CDR3 is TGTGCCAGTAGGGGGGAGGGACGGCGCATCGGCTATGGCTACACCTTC. It specifies CASRGEGRRIGYGYTF.

V usage is TRBV11-2 and J usage is TRBJ2-5, with no clear D. Trimming pared 3 bases from V and 4 bases from J, leaving 3 bases between. The length of the CDR3 is 11 residues. CDR1 and CDR2 from the germline V gene are SGHAT and FQNNGV. In DNA, the CDR3 is TGTGCCAGCAGCTTCGGAGAGACCCAGTACTTC. Residues: CASSFGETQYF.

The rearrangement uses TRBV7-7 and TRBJ2-1; perhaps TRBD2 as D (5 bases). V was pared by 1 base and J by 8 bases, with 15 bases between. This CDR3 has 15 amino acids. The germline V gene encodes CDR1 SSHAT and CDR2 FNYEAQ (reference sequence). The CDR3 nucleotides read TGTGCCAGCAGCTTAGAATTAGGGCCGGGGTATGAGCAGTTCTTC. Amino acid sequence: CASSLELGPGYEQFF.

About this clone itself: This sample also contains other DNA sequences that code for the same CDR3. This rearrangement joins TRBV5-1 to TRBJ2-1; 12 bases match TRBD2. The V and J ends lost 1 base and 7 bases, in that order; junction bases with no gene match: 3. The CDR3 has 15 amino acids. Germline V lookup: CDR1 SGHRS, CDR2 YFSETQ. CDR3 bases: TGCGCCAGCAGCTTGCTAGCGGGGGGGCCTAATGAGCAGTTCTTC. The encoded protein is CASSLLAGGPNEQFF.

The chain links TRBV12-5 to TRBJ1-6; 8 bases agree with TRBD1. Germline V gene sequence: CDR1 LGHNT, CDR2 FRNRAP. The CDR3 sequence is 14 residues long. V lost 4 bases to trimming and J lost 8 bases; unmatched junction nucleotides: 4. The chain's CDR3 is CASGYQGAHSPLHF. The CDR3 DNA follows: TGTGCTAGTGGTTACCAGGGGGCGCATTCACCCCTCCACTTT.

The chain carries TRBV10-3 and TRBJ1-5; tentatively, D is TRBD1 (6 bases). This CDR3 is 16 amino acids long. Germline loops: CDR1 ENHRY, CDR2 SYGVKD. Deletions cut 4 bases from V and 0 bases from J, with 13 bases between. The CDR3 DNA reads as TGTGCCATCAGTGCGGGGGGCAGGGATAGCAATCAGCCCCAGCATTTT. This sequence encodes CAISAGGRDSNQPQHF.

The chain recombines TRBV6-6 with TRBJ1-2; D is possibly TRBD1 (5 bases). The germline gives CDR1 MNHNY, CDR2 SVGAGI (reference sequence). This CDR3 has 12 amino acids. Trimming left V 6 bases short and J 8 bases short, with 13 bases between. The DNA of the CDR3 is TGTGCCAGCAGGGGAGGGGATGGCGGCTACACCTTC. Its translation is CASRGGDGGYTF.

The chain joins TRBV9 to TRBJ1-1; no clear D gene. The CDR3 spans 15 residues. V gave up 3 bases and J gave up 7 bases, with 19 bases separating them. Germline V gene sequence: CDR1 SGDLS, CDR2 YYNGEE. CDR3 DNA sequence: TGTGCCAGCAGCGCCTTGGGTCAGTCGGAGGGTGAAGCTTTCTTT. Translating gives CASSALGQSEGEAFF.

The chain employs TRBV2 and TRBJ1-2, with TRBD1 as a possible D gene (6 bases). The V gene lost 6 bases and the J gene lost 3 bases, with 14 bases spanning the gap. This CDR3 contains 14 residues. The V gene's germline CDR1 is SNHLY and CDR2 FYNNEI. CDR3 residues: CASRGRRGDYGYTF. DNA for the CDR3: TGTGCCAGCAGAGGGCGCAGGGGAGACTATGGCTACACCTTC.

This rearrangement joins TRBV6-1 to TRBJ2-7, with D maybe TRBD1 (5 bases). CDR1 MNHNS and CDR2 SASEGT come from the germline V gene. The V gene lost 2 bases and the J gene lost 3 bases, with 17 bases spanning the gap. The CDR3 is 16 amino acids. CDR3 in amino acids: CASSERLRKGIYEQYF. The CDR3 nucleotides are TGTGCCAGCAGTGAAAGGTTGAGGAAGGGGATCTACGAGCAGTACTTC.

This sequence joins TRBV12-3 or TRBV12-4 and TRBJ1-2; D is perhaps TRBD1 (6 bases). Trimming left V 6 bases short and J 0 bases short, with 8 bases between. The CDR3 extends over 13 amino acids. This CDR3 reads CASRTGPNYGYTF. In nucleotides, the CDR3 is TGTGCCAGCAGGACAGGTCCTAACTATGGCTACACCTTC.

The CDR3 sequence: CASSLEKTAYSPLHF. CDR3 nucleotide sequence: TGTGCCAGCAGCTTAGAGAAGACAGCCTATTCACCCCTCCACTTT. The chain recombines TRBV7-2 with TRBJ1-6; the D gene is possibly TRBD1 (5 bases). V was clipped by 1 base and J by 8 bases, with 12 bases between them. CDR1 and CDR2 from the germline V gene are SGHTA and FQGNSA. The CDR3 is 15 amino acids.

About this clone: Distinct nucleotide sequences in the sample also encode this CDR3. The chain carries TRBV6-1 and TRBJ1-4; TRBD1 might be the D (6 bases). The CDR3 spans 14 residues. Germline V gives CDR1 MNHNS, CDR2 SASEGT. V was trimmed by 1 base and J by 5 bases, leaving 8 bases between them. CDR3 nucleotides: TGTGCCAGCAGTGAAGGGGGGCGGAATGAAAAACTGTTTTTT. Translated, it gives CASSEGGRNEKLFF.